The present entry profiles one TCR beta chain with its context. What it binds is unknown. This entry is derived from a study of T cell responses to AZD1222 COVID-19 vaccine. Study-level background: Recipients boosted at about 4 weeks or about 12 weeks are pooled.

Notes on the study in general: No day 14 peak samples; only post-peak repertoires were characterized. Donors were mostly white British, more females; clonal diversity possibly underestimated. In the spike-specific TCR repertoire, nearly half reportedly target unmutated variant regions.

TCRdb's copy holds only in-frame clones and misses some; the assay was immunoSEQ multiplex PCR. There are 120,000 or so clones in the sample; about 90% occur only once, and approximately 1% lies in the top ten. Deletions cut 6 bases from V and 2 bases from J, with 16 bases between. The CDR3 has 14 residues. Germline V gene sequence: CDR1 SQVTM, CDR2 ANQGSEA. The sample in question was peripheral blood, obtained on day 0 of AZD1222 vaccination. The chain is built from TRBV29-1 and TRBJ1-2; no clear D. This clonotype was obtained from an adult in good health. CDR3 coding DNA: TGCAGCGTCCCCCTGGGTCCCCTGAACTATGGCTACACCTTC. Amino acids: CSVPLGPLNYGYTF.